Following are 21 T cell receptor beta chains from one sample sequenced in a study of beta chain features in type 1 diabetes. Expressed TCRB transcripts were sequenced, since all the RNA that had been isolated was reverse transcribed. Only in-frame clones appear in the TCRdb table, and some are missing; sequencing was by immunoSEQ multiplex PCR. The sample consists of about 620,000 clones, about 16% of them appearing once. The sequenced material came from naive CD4+ T cells from blood. The receptors stem from a man younger than 30 in good health.

The CDR3 region is CASSEQMGAEAFF. DNA for the CDR3: TGTGCCAGCAGTGAACAAATGGGGGCTGAAGCTTTCTTT. This chain joins TRBV6-1 and TRBJ1-1; D perhaps matches TRBD1 (5 bases). This CDR3 region has 13 residues. The germline V and J ends were trimmed by 2 bases and 6 bases, with 10 bases remaining between them. Looked up from germline, CDR1 is MNHNS and CDR2 is SASEGT.

The rearrangement uses TRBV6-5 and TRBJ2-3; no firm D call. In germline, CDR1 is MNHEY, CDR2 SVGAGI. Trimming stripped 10 bases from V and 2 bases from J, with 13 bases between. The CDR3 covers 13 residues. CDR3 nucleotide sequence: TGTGCCACCCAAAGCCCCGCCACAGATACGCAGTATTTT. As protein: CATQSPATDTQYF.

CDR3 region: CASSQDSGDRVSPSANVLTF. The DNA for the CDR3 is TGCGCCAGCAGCCAAGACAGCGGTGACAGGGTTTCCCCATCGGCCAACGTCCTGACTTTC. The V call is TRBV4-1, the J call TRBJ2-6, with 7 bases matching TRBD1. The CDR3 has 20 residues. The J segment lost 6 bases and the V segment lost 0 bases, leaving 17 bases of the junction unmatched. Germline-derived CDR1 and CDR2 are MGHRA and YSYEKL.

In DNA form, the CDR3 reads TGTGCCACCAAAGACAGGGTGGGCACAGATACGCAGTATTTT. It translates to CATKDRVGTDTQYF. The V gene is TRBV2, the J gene TRBJ2-3; the match to TRBD1 covers 7 bases. Trimming took 10 bases from V and 1 from J; bases not matched to a gene: 8. The germline gives CDR1 SNHLY, CDR2 FYNNEI. CDR3 length equals 14 residues.

This chain links TRBV4-3 with TRBJ1-1; D may be TRBD1 (6 bases). The germline V gene encodes CDR1 LGHNA and CDR2 YSLEER. Trimming removed 2 bases from V and 3 bases from J, with 10 bases in between. The CDR3 contains 14 residues. CDR3 DNA sequence: TGCGCCAGCAGCCAACAAACAGGGTACACTGAAGCTTTCTTT. This encodes CASSQQTGYTEAFF.

V and J are TRBV5-1 and TRBJ2-6; either TRBD1 or TRBD2 may fit D (5 bases each). Trimming left V 4 bases short and J 0 bases short, with 14 bases between. Germline V gene data show CDR1 as SGHRS and CDR2 as YFSETQ. This CDR3 region has 17 residues. The CDR3 loop is CASSPGTGYSGANVLTF. The CDR3 DNA sequence: TGCGCCAGCAGCCCGGGGACCGGGTACTCTGGGGCCAACGTCCTGACTTTC.

The CDR3 reads CAISGKDRVNYGYTF. The DNA for the CDR3 is TGTGCCATCAGTGGAAAGGACAGGGTAAATTATGGCTACACCTTC. This chain uses TRBV10-3 with TRBJ1-2; 8 positions agree with TRBD1. Germline lookup yields CDR1 ENHRY and CDR2 SYGVKD. With 4 bases clipped from V and 5 bases from J, the junction kept 9 bases outside the gene matches. This CDR3 contains 15 residues.

This clone was observed many times. The identical CDR3 is also encoded by other nucleotide sequences in the sample. This chain joins TRBV28 and TRBJ2-5; D gene unclear. The CDR3 sequence is 11 residues long. Germline CDR1 MDHEN, CDR2 SYDVKM. Trimming took off 5 bases at V and 4 bases at J, with 5 bases between the two ends. CDR3 loop: CASSPGETQYF. For the CDR3, the DNA is TGTGCCAGCAGTCCTGGAGAGACCCAGTACTTC. Full variable domain (missing parts from reference TRBV28 and TRBJ2-5): DVKVTQSSRYLVKRTGEKVFLECVQDMDHENMFWYRQDPGLGLRLIYFSYDVKMKEKGDIPEGYSVSREKKERFSLILESASTNQTSMYLCASSPGETQYFGPGTRLLVL.

The CDR3 region is CASSPPGSGRFAEQYF. The CDR3 bases are TGTGCCAGTAGTCCCCCCGGAAGCGGGAGATTCGCCGAGCAGTACTTC. The genes are TRBV19 and TRBJ2-7; 8 bases are shared with TRBD2. V shed 5 bases, J shed 6 bases, and the junction held 15 bases outside the gene matches. CDR1 and CDR2 (germline): LNHDA, SQIVND (reference sequence). The CDR3 contains 16 residues.

The chain is built from TRBV27 and TRBJ2-5, with D maybe TRBD1 (6 bases). There are 14 residues in the CDR3. V was clipped by 0 bases and J by 5 bases, with 10 bases between them. Germline V CDR1 and CDR2: MNHEY, SMNVEV (reference sequence). The CDR3 loop reads CASSLSWGRETQYF. CDR3 in DNA: TGTGCCAGCAGTTTATCGTGGGGGCGTGAGACCCAGTACTTC.

As for this clone: Other DNA sequences in the sample encode the same CDR3. J is TRBJ1-5 and V is TRBV2; 8 bases align to TRBD1. CDR1 is SNHLY, CDR2 FYNNEI, per germline. The CDR3 has 14 amino acids. V lost 6 bases, J lost 7 bases, and 8 bases stayed unmatched. Here the CDR3 DNA reads TGTGCCAGCAGGGTTGGACAGGGAGGACAGCCCCAGCATTTT. Its translation: CASRVGQGGQPQHF.

V is TRBV5-4 and J is TRBJ2-3, with D possibly TRBD2 on 7 matching bases. The length of the CDR3 is 15 residues. The germline gives CDR1 SGHNT, CDR2 YYREEE (reference sequence). V was trimmed by 6 bases and J by 6 bases, leaving 20 bases between them. CDR3 region: CASTDQRGAGDTQYF. CDR3 nucleotide sequence: TGTGCCAGCACCGACCAACGGGGGGCAGGGGATACGCAGTATTTT.

This chain uses TRBV18 with TRBJ1-3, with D unclear. Germline V gene lookup returns CDR1 KGHSH and CDR2 LQKENI. The CDR3 loop spans 13 amino acids. The V gene lost 3 bases and the J gene lost 4 bases, with 7 bases spanning the gap. In nucleotides, the CDR3 is TGTGCCAGCTCACCCGACATGGGAAACACCATATATTTT. This codes for CASSPDMGNTIYF.

This chain uses TRBV21-1 with TRBJ1-1. TRBV21-1 is termed a pseudogene. The CDR3 has 14 residues. The CDR3 sequence is CASSKGKGFTEAFF. The CDR3 DNA follows: TGTGCCAGCAGCAAAGGAAAGGGATTTACTGAAGCTTTCTTT.

This clone was observed a few times. Here the CDR3 reads CASSLPGTGGSPLHF. The CDR3 DNA sequence: TGTGCCAGCAGCCTACCCGGGACAGGGGGTTCACCCCTCCACTTT. This chain connects TRBV6-5 to TRBJ1-6, with TRBD1 matching 11 bases. Germline loops: CDR1 MNHEY, CDR2 SVGAGI. J gave up 9 bases and V 6 bases, and 7 bases lay outside the gene matches. CDR3 length: 15 residues.

A few counts support this clone. The rearrangement links TRBV7-2 to TRBJ1-2; D uncertain. Germline values: CDR1 SGHTA, CDR2 FQGNSA. CDR3 length: 14 amino acids. The V gene lost 2 bases and the J gene lost 1 base, with 8 bases spanning the gap. The CDR3 sequence: CASSLLRVNYGYTF. CDR3 DNA: TGTGCCAGCAGCTTATTACGGGTTAACTATGGCTACACCTTC. Combining the CDR3 with reference TRBV7-2 and TRBJ1-2 gives the whole variable domain GAGVSQSPSNKVTEKGKDVELRCDPISGHTALYWYRQSLGQGLEFLIYFQGNSAPDKSGLPSDRFSAERTGGSVSTLTIQRTQQEDSAVYLCASSLLRVNYGYTFGSGTRLTVV.

This clone was observed a few times. This chain connects TRBV6-4 to TRBJ1-5; 7 nucleotides line up with TRBD1. Trimming took 8 bases from V and 5 from J; bases not matched to a gene: 9. This CDR3 region has 14 residues. Germline V gene data show CDR1 as MRHNA and CDR2 as SNTAGT. CDR3 amino acids: CASPPRTGDQPQHF. CDR3 DNA sequence: TGTGCCAGCCCACCGAGGACAGGAGATCAGCCCCAGCATTTT.

V usage is TRBV6-5 and J usage is TRBJ2-2; 8 bases align to TRBD1. CDR1 and CDR2 from the germline V gene are MNHEY and SVGAGI. The V and J ends lost 0 bases and 6 bases, in that order; junction bases with no gene match: 3. CDR3 length equals 15 residues. CDR3 region: CASSYSTGDAGELFF. DNA for the CDR3: TGTGCCAGCAGTTACTCGACAGGGGATGCCGGGGAGCTGTTTTTT.

A word on this clone: Other DNA sequences of this sample code for an identical CDR3. The genes are TRBV19 and TRBJ2-7; D is unresolved. CDR3 size: 11 residues. Looked up from germline, CDR1 is LNHDA and CDR2 is SQIVND (reference sequence). Trimming removed 4 bases from V and 4 bases from J, with 5 bases in between. The CDR3, as DNA: TGTGCCAGTAGTACTCTATACGAGCAGTACTTC. It specifies CASSTLYEQYF. The full variable domain, its missing parts supplied by reference TRBV19 and TRBJ2-7, is DGGITQSPKYLFRKEGQNVTLSCEQNLNHDAMYWYRQDPGQGLRLIYYSQIVNDFQKGDIAEGYSVSREKKESFPLTVTSAQKNPTAFYLCASSTLYEQYFGPGTRLTVT.

This clone was detected a few times. The V call is TRBV15, the J call TRBJ2-1; D gene unclear. The CDR3 sequence is 12 residues long. From germline, CDR1 is LNHNV and CDR2 YYDKDF (reference sequence). V gave up 0 bases and J gave up 10 bases, with 7 bases separating them. This chain's CDR3 is CATSRDGPEQFF. CDR3 DNA sequence: TGTGCCACCAGCAGAGATGGGCCGGAGCAGTTCTTC.

This clone was seen only a few times. The gene calls are TRBV5-4 and TRBJ2-1; a weak D match, TRBD1 (5 bases). V was pared by 6 bases and J by 2 bases, with 12 bases between. CDR1 and CDR2 from the germline V gene are SGHNT and YYREEE (reference sequence). The CDR3 totals 14 residues. CDR3 region: CASTTGNPYNEQFF. The CDR3 bases are TGTGCCAGCACCACAGGTAACCCCTACAATGAGCAGTTCTTC.